This T cell receptor beta chain was sequenced during a study of T cell responses to AZD1222 COVID-19 vaccine. This CDR3 comprises 14 residues. CDR1 LNHDA and CDR2 SQIVND come from the germline V gene (reference sequence). V lost 5 bases, J lost 3 bases, and 13 bases lay in between. TCRdb's copy holds only in-frame clones and misses some; the assay was immunoSEQ multiplex PCR. This sample has some 130,000 clones, with 84% found just once. V and J are TRBV19 and TRBJ1-1, with D hard to call. Sequenced material: peripheral blood, taken on day 0 of AZD1222 vaccination. The clonotype comes from an adult in good health. The CDR3 DNA follows: TGTGCCAGTAGTTGGACCTCGCGGGACACTGAAGCTTTCTTT. Residues: CASSWTSRDTEAFF.